The T cell receptor (beta chain) described here comes from a study of Ad26.COV2.S vaccination and SARS-CoV-2 variants. Clones were read by immunoSEQ multiplex PCR, and TCRdb kept only the in-frame ones, dropping some. The table has some 500,000 clones, approximately 92% seen once. In germline, CDR1 is MDHEN, CDR2 SYDVKM. Between the trimmed V and J ends, which lost 2 bases and 7 bases, there was a span of 20 bases. The CDR3 extends over 16 amino acids. This clone was counted between two and nine times. The treatment was: roughly 19 received Ad26.COV2.S at low or high dose, single or two shots; roughly five received placebo; per-sample allocation not given. Samples analyzed were those drawn on day 63 after the first vaccine or placebo injection.

Sequences were derived from peripheral blood, sampled in a trial of Ad26.COV2.S vaccine versus placebo. The rearrangement uses TRBV28 and TRBJ1-1; D perhaps matches TRBD1 (5 bases). The receptor's source is a person aged 18-65 years who received the Ad26.COV2.S COVID-19 vaccine or a placebo. CDR3 region: CASSLIVGGGSVEAFF. In DNA, the CDR3 is TGTGCCAGCAGTTTAATCGTCGGGGGGGGAAGTGTTGAAGCTTTCTTT.